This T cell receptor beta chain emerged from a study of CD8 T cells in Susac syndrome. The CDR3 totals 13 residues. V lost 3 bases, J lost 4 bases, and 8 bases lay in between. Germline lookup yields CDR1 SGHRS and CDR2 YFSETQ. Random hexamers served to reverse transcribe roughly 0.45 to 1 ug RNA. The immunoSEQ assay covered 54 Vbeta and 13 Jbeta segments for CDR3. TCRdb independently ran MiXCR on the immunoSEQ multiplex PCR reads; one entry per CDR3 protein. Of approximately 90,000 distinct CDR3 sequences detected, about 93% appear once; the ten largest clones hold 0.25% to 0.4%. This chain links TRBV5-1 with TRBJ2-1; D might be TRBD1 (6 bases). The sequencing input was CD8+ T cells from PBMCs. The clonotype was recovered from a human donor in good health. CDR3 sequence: CASSWTAYNEQFF. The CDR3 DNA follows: TGCGCCAGCAGCTGGACAGCTTACAATGAGCAGTTCTTC.